The 14 T cell receptor beta chains presented below share a single source sample, sequenced in a study of T cell repertoires in cytomegalovirus infection. Which antigens these TCRs recognize remains unknown. TCRdb re-derived calls from the reads in MiXCR, one entry per CDR3 protein. The sample carries around 540,000 distinct CDR3 sequences, more than 30% recorded once. The specimen was cultured PBMCs, collected from culture after CMV antigen stimulation. Receptors were obtained from a human donor in good health (CMV status not recorded). Some clones in this sample may be carry-over from other donors' samples.

In its sample, this clonotype was seen many times. The chain carries TRBV28 and TRBJ1-3; TRBD1 might be the D (6 bases). Germline V lookup: CDR1 MDHEN, CDR2 SYDVKM. V lost 5 bases, J lost 2 bases, and 7 bases lay in between. The CDR3 length is 13 residues. In DNA form, the CDR3 reads TGTGCCAGCAGTGGGGGCCCTGGAAACACCATATATTTT. Translated: CASSGGPGNTIYF.

Only a few counts were recorded for this clonotype. The chain links TRBV12-3 or TRBV12-4 to TRBJ1-4; unclear D gene. V lost 3 bases, J lost 5 bases, and 10 bases lay in between. This CDR3 is 14 amino acids long. CDR3 nucleotide sequence: TGTGCCAGCAGTTTGCGGCAGGCAAATGAAAAACTGTTTTTT. Translating it yields CASSLRQANEKLFF.

A word on this clonotype: One junction end disagrees with the germline gene, perhaps due to a read error. The chain uses TRBV7-7 and TRBJ2-2; no clear D gene. The germline V gene has CDR1 SSHAT and CDR2 FNYEAQ (reference sequence). This CDR3 comprises 14 residues. CDR3 in amino acids: CASSLGGISGELFF. CDR3 sequence (DNA): TGTGCTAGCAGCTTAGGTGGGATAAGCGGGGAGCTGTTTTTT.

This clonotype was observed a handful of times. The chain couples TRBV29-1 to TRBJ2-2; 9 bases agree with TRBD2. Trimming cost V 2 bases and J 4 bases; bases outside gene matches: 2. Germline lookup yields CDR1 SQVTM and CDR2 ANQGSEA. The CDR3 is 14 amino acids. The CDR3 loop reads CSVESAGGTGELFF. CDR3 sequence (DNA): TGCAGCGTTGAATCAGCGGGAGGCACCGGGGAGCTGTTTTTT.

This chain joins TRBV12-3 or TRBV12-4 and TRBJ1-1; D may be TRBD1 (6 bases). Trimming left V 6 bases short and J 10 bases short, with 12 bases between. The CDR3 spans 11 residues. The CDR3 loop is CASRQQGRAFF. The CDR3 DNA reads TGTGCCAGCAGGCAACAGGGAAGAGCTTTCTTT.

This chain links TRBV20-1 with TRBJ2-1, with 9 nucleotides matching TRBD2. There are 14 residues in the CDR3. Per the germline V gene, CDR1 is DFQATT and CDR2 is SNEGSKA (reference sequence). Trimming cost V 2 bases and J 10 bases; bases outside gene matches: 9. In DNA, the CDR3 is TGCAGTGCTAGAATCGCTAGCGGGACCCTAGAGCAGTTCTTC. It codes for CSARIASGTLEQFF.

This clonotype showed up many times. J is TRBJ2-7 and V is TRBV7-2; 7 nucleotides match TRBD2. Germline assignment: CDR1 SGHTA and CDR2 FQGNSA. There are 14 residues in the CDR3. Losses at the gene ends were 2 bases for V and 2 bases for J; bases not matched to a gene: 3. The CDR3 protein is CASSLNSGPYEQYF. The CDR3 nucleotides read TGTGCCAGCAGCTTAAATAGCGGGCCCTACGAGCAGTACTTC.

J is TRBJ2-3 and V is TRBV27; 9 bases map to TRBD2. This CDR3 has 14 amino acids. V shed 7 bases, J shed 4 bases, and the junction held 6 bases outside the gene matches. The germline V gene has CDR1 MNHEY and CDR2 SMNVEV (reference sequence). The CDR3 region is CASNPSGISDTQYF. The CDR3 DNA follows: TGTGCCAGCAACCCTAGCGGGATCTCAGATACGCAGTATTTT.

This clonotype came up a few times. V and J are TRBV6-1 and TRBJ2-7; D perhaps matches TRBD2 (6 bases). This CDR3 region has 14 residues. V was shortened by 4 bases and J by 3 bases, with 13 bases between the two germline ends. CDR1 MNHNS and CDR2 SASEGT come from the germline V gene. CDR3 in amino acids: CASSAGTLGYEQYF. The CDR3 DNA reads TGTGCCAGCAGTGCCGGGACTTTGGGCTACGAGCAGTACTTC.

The chain couples TRBV19 to TRBJ1-1; 8 nucleotides line up with TRBD1. Germline V gene data show CDR1 as LNHDA and CDR2 as SQIVND (reference sequence). The CDR3 runs to 14 residues. The trim removed 6 bases at V and 4 bases at J, leaving 7 bases unmatched. This CDR3 is CASRLQGEGTEAFF. The DNA for the CDR3 is TGTGCCAGTAGATTACAGGGGGAGGGCACTGAAGCTTTCTTT.

There are a few counts of this clonotype. The rearrangement uses TRBV25-1 and TRBJ2-7, with unresolved D. The CDR3 is 12 amino acids. Germline-derived CDR1 and CDR2 are MGHDK and SYGVNS. Trimming stripped 4 bases from V and 6 bases from J, with 10 bases between. Written as DNA, the CDR3 is TGTGCCAGCAGTGCCCGACCCCTCGAGCAGTACTTC. Protein product: CASSARPLEQYF.

This clonotype was observed a few times. The J gene is TRBJ1-1, the V gene TRBV29-1; D ambiguous. The CDR3 is 12 residues long. Per germline, CDR1 SQVTM and CDR2 ANQGSEA. The V gene lost 5 bases and the J gene lost 5 bases, with 12 bases spanning the gap. CDR3 in amino acids: CSVWEGGTEAFF. The CDR3, as DNA: TGCAGCGTTTGGGAGGGCGGTACTGAAGCTTTCTTT.

V is TRBV6-1 and J is TRBJ2-5; the D gene could be TRBD1 or TRBD2 (6 bases each). The CDR3 sequence is 12 residues long. CDR1 MNHNS and CDR2 SASEGT come from the germline V gene. V lost 6 bases and J lost 9, with 14 bases in between. The CDR3 sequence: CASRGTGAPQYF. Written as DNA, the CDR3 is TGTGCCAGCAGGGGGACGGGGGCGCCCCAGTACTTC.

V usage is TRBV6-6 and J usage is TRBJ2-2; D not certain. The germline gives CDR1 MNHNY, CDR2 SVGAGI (reference sequence). This CDR3 is 12 amino acids long. Trimming took off 6 bases at V and 4 bases at J, with 6 bases between the two ends. CDR3 region: CASRVGTGELFF. The CDR3 nucleotides are TGTGCCAGCAGGGTCGGCACCGGGGAGCTGTTTTTT.